This T cell receptor beta chain derives from a study of blood T cells in healthy people across ages. Germline CDR1 and CDR2: DFQATT and SNEGSKA (reference sequence). The CDR3 extends over 14 amino acids. V dropped 1 base and J dropped 2; count of bases not matched to a gene: 3. Primers used in a second PCR of about 6 to 11 cycles were a sample-barcoded 5' primer and a J-beta primer mix. TCRdb independently ran MiXCR on the 5' RACE reads; one entry per CDR3 protein. The sample lists hundreds of thousands of distinct CDR3 sequences; about 30% were seen once. This clonotype was obtained from a woman of 80 years or more in good health. The chain recombines TRBV20-1 with TRBJ2-7; TRBD2 agrees at 9 bases. Specimen: blood. The CDR3 spells CSARVSGGTYEQYF. CDR3 nucleotide sequence: TGCAGTGCTAGAGTTAGCGGGGGAACCTACGAGCAGTACTTC.